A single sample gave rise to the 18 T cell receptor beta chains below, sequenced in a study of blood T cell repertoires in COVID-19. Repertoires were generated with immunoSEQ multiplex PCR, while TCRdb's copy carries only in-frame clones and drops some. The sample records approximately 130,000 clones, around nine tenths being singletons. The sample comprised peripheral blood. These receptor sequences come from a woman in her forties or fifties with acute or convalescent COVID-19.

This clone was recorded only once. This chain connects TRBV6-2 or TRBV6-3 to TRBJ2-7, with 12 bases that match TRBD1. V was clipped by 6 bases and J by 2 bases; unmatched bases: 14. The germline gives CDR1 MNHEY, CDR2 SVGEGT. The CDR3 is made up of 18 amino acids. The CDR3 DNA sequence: TGTGCCAGCAGCCCCGGGACAGGGGGCGGGAGGGCCCCCTACGAGCAGTACTTC. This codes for CASSPGTGGGRAPYEQYF.

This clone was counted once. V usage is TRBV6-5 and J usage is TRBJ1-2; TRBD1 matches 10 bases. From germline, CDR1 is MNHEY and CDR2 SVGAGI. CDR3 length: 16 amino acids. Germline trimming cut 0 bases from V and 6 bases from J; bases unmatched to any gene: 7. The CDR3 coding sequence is TGTGCCAGCAGTTACTCGGGTCGGGGGACAGGGGATGGCTACACCTTC. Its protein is CASSYSGRGTGDGYTF.

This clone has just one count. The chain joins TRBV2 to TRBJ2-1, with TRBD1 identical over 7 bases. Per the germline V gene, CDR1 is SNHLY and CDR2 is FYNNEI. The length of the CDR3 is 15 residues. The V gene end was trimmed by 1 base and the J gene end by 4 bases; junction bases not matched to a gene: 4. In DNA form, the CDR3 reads TGTGCCAGCAGTGAAGGGACAGGCGGTTACAATGAGCAGTTCTTC. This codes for CASSEGTGGYNEQFF.

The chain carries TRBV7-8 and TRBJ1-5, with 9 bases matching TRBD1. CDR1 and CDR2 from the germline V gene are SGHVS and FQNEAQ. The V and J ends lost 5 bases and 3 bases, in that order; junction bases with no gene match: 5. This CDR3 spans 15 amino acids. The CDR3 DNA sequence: TGTGCCAGCAGCCGGACAGGGGAAGACAATCAGCCCCAGCATTTT. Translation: CASSRTGEDNQPQHF.

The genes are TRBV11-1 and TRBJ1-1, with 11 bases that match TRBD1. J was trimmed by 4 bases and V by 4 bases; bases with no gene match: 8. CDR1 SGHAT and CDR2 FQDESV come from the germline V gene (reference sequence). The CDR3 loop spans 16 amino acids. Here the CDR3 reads CASSSGQGALGTEAFF. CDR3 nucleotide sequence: TGTGCCAGCAGCTCCGGACAGGGGGCTCTAGGCACTGAAGCTTTCTTT.

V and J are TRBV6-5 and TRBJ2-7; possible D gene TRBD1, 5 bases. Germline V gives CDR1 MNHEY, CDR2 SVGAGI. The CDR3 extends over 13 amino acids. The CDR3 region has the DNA TGTAGCGCTGAATTAGACAGCCCCTACGAGCAGTACTTC. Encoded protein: CSAELDSPYEQYF.

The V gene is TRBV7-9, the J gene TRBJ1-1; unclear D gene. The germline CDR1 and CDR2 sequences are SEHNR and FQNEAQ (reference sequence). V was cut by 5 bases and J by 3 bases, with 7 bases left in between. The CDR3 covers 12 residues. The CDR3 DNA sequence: TGTGCCAGCAGCCCTGCGCACACTGAAGCTTTCTTT. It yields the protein CASSPAHTEAFF.

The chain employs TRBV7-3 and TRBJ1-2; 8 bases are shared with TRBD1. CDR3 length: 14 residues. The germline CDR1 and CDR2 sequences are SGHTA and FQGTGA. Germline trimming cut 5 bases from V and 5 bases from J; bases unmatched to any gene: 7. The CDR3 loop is CASSPTGQEYGYTF. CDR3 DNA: TGTGCCAGCAGCCCTACGGGACAGGAATATGGCTACACCTTC. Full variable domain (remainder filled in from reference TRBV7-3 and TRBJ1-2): GAGVSQTPSNKVTEKGKYVELRCDPISGHTALYWYRQSLGQGPEFLIYFQGTGAADDSGLPNDRFFAVRPEGSVSTLKIQRTERGDSAVYLCASSPTGQEYGYTFGSGTRLTVV.

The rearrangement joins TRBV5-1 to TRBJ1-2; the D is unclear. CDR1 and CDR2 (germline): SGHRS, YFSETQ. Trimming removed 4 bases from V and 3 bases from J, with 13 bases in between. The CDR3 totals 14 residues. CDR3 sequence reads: CASSVLLGDYGYTF. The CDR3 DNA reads TGCGCCAGCAGCGTCCTTCTGGGAGACTATGGCTACACCTTC.

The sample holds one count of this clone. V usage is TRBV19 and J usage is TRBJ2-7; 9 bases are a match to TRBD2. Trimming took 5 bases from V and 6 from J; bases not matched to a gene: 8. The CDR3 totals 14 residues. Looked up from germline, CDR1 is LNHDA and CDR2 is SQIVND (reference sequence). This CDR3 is CASSPSGNYVEQYF. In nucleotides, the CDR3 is TGTGCCAGTAGTCCTAGCGGGAACTATGTCGAGCAGTACTTC.

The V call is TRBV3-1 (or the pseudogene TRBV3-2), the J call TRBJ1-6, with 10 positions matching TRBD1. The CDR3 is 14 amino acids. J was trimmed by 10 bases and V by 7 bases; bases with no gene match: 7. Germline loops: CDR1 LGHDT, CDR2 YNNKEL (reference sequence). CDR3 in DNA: TGTGCCAGCACCTGGACAGGGGGTTACTCACCCCTCCACTTT. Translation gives CASTWTGGYSPLHF.

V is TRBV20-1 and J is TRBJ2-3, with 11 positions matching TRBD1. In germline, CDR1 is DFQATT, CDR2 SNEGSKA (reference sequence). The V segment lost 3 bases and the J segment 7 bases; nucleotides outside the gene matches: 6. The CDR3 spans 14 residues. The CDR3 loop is CSASRTGGANTQYF. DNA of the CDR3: TGCAGTGCTAGTCGGACAGGGGGCGCGAATACGCAGTATTTT.

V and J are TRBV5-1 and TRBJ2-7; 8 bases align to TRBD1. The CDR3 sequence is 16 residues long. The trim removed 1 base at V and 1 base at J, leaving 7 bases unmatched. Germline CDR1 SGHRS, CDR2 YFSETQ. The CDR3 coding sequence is TGCGCCAGCAGCTTGTATTCAGGGGGCGCGTCCTACGAGCAGTACTTC. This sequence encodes CASSLYSGGASYEQYF.

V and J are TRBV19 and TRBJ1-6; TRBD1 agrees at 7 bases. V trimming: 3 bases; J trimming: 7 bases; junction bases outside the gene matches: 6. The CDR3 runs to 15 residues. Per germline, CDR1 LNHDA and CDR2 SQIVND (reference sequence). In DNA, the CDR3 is TGTGCCAGTAGTATTGCGGGACAGCAAAATTCACCCCTCCACTTT. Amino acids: CASSIAGQQNSPLHF.

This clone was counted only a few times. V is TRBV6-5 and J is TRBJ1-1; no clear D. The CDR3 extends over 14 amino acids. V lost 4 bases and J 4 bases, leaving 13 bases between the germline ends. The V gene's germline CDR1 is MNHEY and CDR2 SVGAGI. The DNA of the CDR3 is TGTGCCAGCAGTTCCGACTTACGGGGCACTGAAGCTTTCTTT. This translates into CASSSDLRGTEAFF.

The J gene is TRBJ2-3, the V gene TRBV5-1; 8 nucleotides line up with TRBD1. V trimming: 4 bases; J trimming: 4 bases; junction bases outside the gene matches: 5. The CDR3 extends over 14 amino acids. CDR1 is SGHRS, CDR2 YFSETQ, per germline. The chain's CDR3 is CASSQGQGPDTQYF. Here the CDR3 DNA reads TGCGCCAGCAGCCAAGGACAGGGCCCAGATACGCAGTATTTT.

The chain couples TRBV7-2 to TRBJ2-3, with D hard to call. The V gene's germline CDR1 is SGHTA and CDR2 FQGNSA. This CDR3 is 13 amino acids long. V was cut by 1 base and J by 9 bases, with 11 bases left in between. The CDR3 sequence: CASSLDLLITQYF. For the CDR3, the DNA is TGTGCCAGCAGCTTAGATCTACTTATCACGCAGTATTTT.

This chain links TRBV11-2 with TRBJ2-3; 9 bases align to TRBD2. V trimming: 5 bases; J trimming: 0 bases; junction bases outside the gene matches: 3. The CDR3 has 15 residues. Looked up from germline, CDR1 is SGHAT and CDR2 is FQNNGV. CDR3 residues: CASSMSGRSTDTQYF. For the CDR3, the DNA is TGTGCCAGCAGCATGAGCGGGAGGAGCACAGATACGCAGTATTTT.